This TCR beta chain was identified in a study of T-cell reconstitution after alpha-beta-depleted transplantation in children. Preparation of the TCRbeta library involved a method that used unique molecular identifiers. One entry per CDR3 protein results from TCRdb running MiXCR on the PCR reads. The sample has about 500,000 distinct CDR3 sequences, about 33% seen once. The CDR3 length is 14 residues. V lost 0 bases, J lost 4 bases, and 13 bases lay in between. Looked up from germline, CDR1 is GTSNPN and CDR2 is SVGIG (reference sequence). The sequencing here drew on PBMCs from the stem cell graft donor, taken from the stem cell graft. The chain combines TRBV30 with TRBJ2-7, with D perhaps assigned TRBD1 or TRBD2 (5 bases each). This receptor was taken from a human donor who donated a stem cell graft to a child with aplastic anemia. The CDR3 loop reads CAWSVRDRKYEQYF. CDR3 in DNA: TGTGCCTGGAGTGTTCGGGACCGAAAATACGAGCAGTACTTC.